Reported below is one T cell receptor (beta chain). This record belongs to a study of T cell changes during pregnancy in multiple sclerosis. Measured with immunoSEQ multiplex PCR; TCRdb has only the in-frame clones, and not every one. The repertoire holds about 40,000 clones, around 90% seen once, with more than 5% in the top ten. The trim removed 0 bases at V and 5 bases at J, leaving 4 bases unmatched. CDR3 length: 14 amino acids. Germline assignment: CDR1 SGHNT and CDR2 YYREEE (reference sequence). The sequence derives from a female donor with multiple sclerosis, enrolled in a pregnancy study. The chain has TRBV5-4 and TRBJ1-1; 7 nucleotides match TRBD1. The starting material was CD8+ T cells from peripheral blood mononuclear cells, obtained in the third trimester of pregnancy. CDR3 nucleotide sequence: TGTGCCAGCAGCTTGGAAGGGGGCTGGACTGAAGCTTTCTTT. Residues: CASSLEGGWTEAFF.